These T cell receptor beta chains were read from a single sample in a study of T cell repertoires in cytomegalovirus infection. TCRdb reprocessed the reads with MiXCR, giving one entry per CDR3 protein. The sample has 300,000 to 450,000 distinct CDR3 sequences, 15% to 20% seen once. The sample taken for sequencing was PBMCs. These receptors were taken from a human donor in good health (CMV status not recorded). Some clones in this sample may be carry-over from other donors' samples. Each CDR3 is given with its conserved first and last residue. The D gene is left open where the match is weak. The listing skips clone size in some rows; elsewhere it reads once, few, many or a size class.

>TRBJ2-1|TRBD1|many|TRBV7-2
CASSLAPGQGANEQFF
TGTGCCAGCAGCTTAGCGCCAGGACAGGGGGCTAATGAGCAGTTCTTC
>TRBJ2-5|TRBD2|many|TRBV6-1
CASSVIPISGGQETQYF
TGTGCCAGCAGTGTCATCCCCATCTCGGGGGGCCAAGAGACCCAGTACTTC
>TRBJ1-4|.|many|TRBV28
CASSPETEKLFF
TGTGCCAGCAGTCCAGAAACCGAAAAACTGTTTTTT
>TRBJ2-5|TRBD2|few|TRBV7-2
CASSLVGWRRTSGGAGETQYF
TGTGCCAGCAGCTTAGTGGGATGGCGTAGGACTAGCGGGGGGGCGGGAGAGACCCAGTACTTC
>TRBJ2-7|TRBD2|many|TRBV12-5
CASGLVLTSGVPYEQYF
TGTGCTAGTGGTTTGGTATTGACTAGCGGGGTCCCCTACGAGCAGTACTTC
>TRBJ2-5|.|.|TRBV2
CASGGGEETQYF
TGTGCCAGCGGGGGGGGCGAAGAGACCCAGTACTTC
>TRBJ1-1|.|.|TRBV4-1
CASSQPGGLRRGEAFF
TGCGCCAGCAGCCAACCGGGCGGGCTCCGAAGGGGTGAAGCTTTCTTT
>TRBJ2-5|.|many|TRBV6-1
CASSEGNTVQETQYF
TGTGCCAGCAGTGAAGGAAACACAGTACAAGAGACCCAGTACTTC
>TRBJ2-2|.|.|TRBV11-2
CASSLGSANTGELFF
TGTGCCAGCAGCTTGGGTAGCGCGAACACCGGGGAGCTGTTTTTT
>TRBJ1-3|TRBD1|many|TRBV7-2
CASSILRDSRRNTIYF
TGTGCCAGCAGCATCCTCCGGGACAGTCGGCGAAACACCATATATTTT
>TRBJ2-1|.|.|TRBV10-3
CAISEPSREQFF
TGTGCCATCAGTGAACCTAGTCGTGAGCAGTTCTTC
>TRBJ2-2|.|many|TRBV7-2
CASSLDLGTGELFF
TGTGCCAGCAGCTTAGACCTTGGCACCGGGGAGCTGTTTTTT
>TRBJ2-7|TRBD1|few|TRBV6-1
CASSERDSYSYEQYF
TGTGCCAGCAGTGAACGGGACAGCTACTCCTACGAGCAGTACTTC
>TRBJ1-2|.|many|TRBV6-2/TRBV6-3
CASINPPGQNNYGYTF
TGTGCCAGCATCAACCCCCCAGGACAGAATAACTATGGCTACACCTTC
>TRBJ1-6|.|.|TRBV7-2
CASSSRSGALHF
TGTGCCAGCAGCTCCAGGAGTGGAGCCCTCCACTTT
>TRBJ2-7|.|many|TRBV7-8
CASSLGNRYEQYF
TGTGCCAGCAGCTTAGGAAACAGATACGAGCAGTACTTC
>TRBJ2-7|.|.|TRBV4-1
CASSQGKGLYEQYF
TGCGCCAGCAGCCAAGGGAAGGGGCTTTACGAGCAGTACTTC
>TRBJ1-1|.|.|TRBV18
CASSLTASTPGGLNTEAFF
TGTGCCAGCTCACTCACCGCCTCAACACCTGGGGGCTTGAACACTGAAGCTTTCTTT
>TRBJ2-3|.|.|TRBV5-5
CASSFRGRTGGAVF
TGTGCCAGCAGCTTTAGGGGCCGGACAGGAGGGGCCGTATTT
>TRBJ2-5|.|.|TRBV10-2
CASSESAETQYF
TGCGCCAGCAGTGAGTCGGCAGAGACCCAGTACTTC
>TRBJ2-3|.|.|TRBV5-1
CASSLQCGDTQYF
TGCGCCAGCAGCTTGCAGTGCGGAGATACGCAGTATTTT
>TRBJ2-1|TRBD2|many|TRBV7-2
CASSLMTGGPNEQFF
TGTGCCAGCAGCTTAATGACGGGAGGGCCCAATGAGCAGTTCTTC
>TRBJ1-1|.|many|TRBV2
CASRLQQNTEAFF
TGTGCCAGCAGGCTCCAACAGAACACTGAAGCTTTCTTT
>TRBJ1-1|.|few|TRBV30
CAWSPGDFSEAFF
TGTGCCTGGAGTCCTGGGGATTTCTCTGAAGCTTTCTTT
>TRBJ2-7|.|.|TRBV11-2
CASSLESFDYLSYEQYF
TGTGCCAGCAGCTTAGAGTCTTTCGACTACCTCTCCTACGAGCAGTACTTC
>TRBJ2-1|.|many|TRBV12-5
CASGLVLRRSDEQFF
TGTGCTAGTGGTTTGGTACTTCGCCGATCGGATGAGCAGTTCTTC
>TRBJ1-2|.|.|TRBV10-3
CAISESAGSGGYTF
TGTGCCATCAGTGAGTCAGCAGGGTCCGGAGGCTACACCTTC